This is a list of T cell receptor beta chains from one sample in a study of identical twins. MiXCR, applied by TCRdb to the 5' RACE reads, yields one record per CDR3 protein. The table shows under 1 million distinct CDR3 sequences, with approximately 13% occurring only once. These records were also assigned to another study, of yellow fever vaccine responses in identical twins.

The sequenced sample was PBMCs. Every receptor here comes from a woman aged 18-29 years in good health. Each CDR3 is given with its conserved first and last residue. The D gene is left open where the match is weak. Expanded clones get a size class; other rows say once, few or many, or leave the size out.

TRBD1 | TRBJ1-2 | TRBV29-1 | many | CSGGTGHYGYTF | TGCAGCGGCGGGACAGGGCACTATGGCTACACCTTC
TRBD2 | TRBJ2-5 | TRBV6-2/TRBV6-3 | few | CASSPGTSGIQETQYF | TGTGCCAGCAGTCCCGGGACTAGCGGGATCCAAGAGACCCAGTACTTC
NA | TRBJ2-1 | TRBV20-1 | few | CSVPQRGGDEQFF | TGCAGTGTTCCCCAAAGGGGGGGAGATGAGCAGTTCTTC
NA | TRBJ1-2 | TRBV9 | few | CASSAIGRSNYGYTF | TGTGCCAGCAGCGCCATAGGGAGATCCAACTATGGCTACACCTTC
NA | TRBJ2-1 | TRBV20-1 | NA | CSARPGGGKYNEQFF | TGCAGTGCTAGACCCGGAGGGGGCAAGTACAATGAGCAGTTCTTC
TRBD1 | TRBJ2-1 | TRBV7-2 | NA | CASSEAVRTGLSYNEQFF | TGTGCCAGCAGCGAAGCGGTTAGGACAGGTCTTTCCTACAATGAGCAGTTCTTC
TRBD1 | TRBJ2-3 | TRBV18 | NA | CASSPGTGVSDTQYF | TGTGCCAGCTCACCCGGGACAGGGGTCTCAGATACGCAGTATTTT
NA | TRBJ2-7 | TRBV4-1 | few | CASSQDRPVPGHSYEQYF | TGCGCCAGCAGCCAAGATCGTCCAGTCCCGGGACACTCCTACGAGCAGTACTTC
NA | TRBJ2-5 | TRBV2 | few | CASSERGHWETQYF | TGTGCCAGCAGTGAACGGGGCCACTGGGAGACCCAGTACTTC
TRBD1 | TRBJ1-1 | TRBV18 | few | CASSPEQGATEAFF | TGTGCCAGCTCACCAGAACAGGGGGCCACTGAAGCTTTCTTT
NA | TRBJ2-1 | TRBV7-2 | NA | CASSYVLEQFF | TGTGCCAGCAGCTATGTCCTAGAGCAGTTCTTC
TRBD1 | TRBJ1-5 | TRBV20-1 | NA | CSAPKGQGLTSSQPQHF | TGCAGTGCCCCTAAGGGACAGGGCCTTACAAGCAGTCAGCCCCAGCATTTT
TRBD2 | TRBJ2-1 | TRBV7-9 | NA | CASSPPGLAGTNEQFF | TGTGCCAGCAGCCCACCGGGACTAGCGGGAACCAATGAGCAGTTCTTC
TRBD2 | TRBJ2-2 | TRBV2 | NA | CASCQAGAYTGELFF | TGTGCCAGCTGTCAAGCGGGGGCCTACACCGGGGAGCTGTTTTTT
NA | TRBJ1-5 | TRBV29-1 | NA | CSVAGQANQPQHF | TGCAGCGTTGCAGGGCAGGCTAATCAGCCCCAGCATTTT
NA | TRBJ2-1 | TRBV24-1 | NA | CATGVGSYNEQFF | TGTGCCACCGGGGTGGGATCCTACAATGAGCAGTTCTTC
TRBD1 | TRBJ2-2 | TRBV28 | NA | CASTLTGGTGELFF | TGTGCCAGCACGTTGACAGGGGGTACCGGGGAGCTGTTTTTT
NA | TRBJ1-3 | TRBV6-1 | few | CASIWQPSSGNTIYF | TGTGCCAGCATCTGGCAGCCGAGCTCTGGAAACACCATATATTTT
NA | TRBJ2-2 | TRBV11-2 | many | CASSPLRGLGTGELFF | TGTGCCAGCAGCCCTTTGCGGGGCCTGGGCACCGGGGAGCTGTTTTTT
TRBD2 | TRBJ2-1 | TRBV4-1 | NA | CASSQLAGARNEQFF | TGCGCCAGCAGCCAGTTAGCGGGGGCCCGCAATGAGCAGTTCTTC
NA | TRBJ2-7 | TRBV2 | NA | CASSKDFSSSYEQYF | TGTGCCAGCAGTAAGGACTTTTCAAGCTCCTACGAGCAGTACTTC
NA | TRBJ1-1 | TRBV7-9 | NA | CASSTARNTEAFF | TGTGCCAGCAGCACTGCGAGGAACACTGAAGCTTTCTTT
NA | TRBJ1-4 | TRBV6-5 | many | CASSYSGKNEKLFF | TGTGCCAGCAGTTACTCAGGGAAGAATGAAAAACTGTTTTTT
TRBD2 | TRBJ2-5 | TRBV7-8 | few | CASNPRSGSFQETQYF | TGTGCCAGCAATCCGCGTAGCGGGAGTTTCCAAGAGACCCAGTACTTC
NA | TRBJ1-1 | TRBV20-1 | NA | CSASSSSGNTEAFF | TGCAGTGCGTCCTCGTCGTCCGGGAACACTGAAGCTTTCTTT
NA | TRBJ2-1 | TRBV24-1 | NA | CATSDFVSSDHQANEQFF | TGTGCCACCAGTGATTTTGTTTCCTCGGACCACCAGGCCAATGAGCAGTTCTTC
NA | TRBJ2-1 | TRBV6-1 | NA | CASRDSGVSYNEQFF | TGTGCCAGTAGAGACAGCGGAGTCTCCTACAATGAGCAGTTCTTC
TRBD2 | TRBJ2-3 | TRBV20-1 | NA | CSAVGLAGTDTQYF | TGCAGTGCTGTGGGACTAGCGGGGACAGATACGCAGTATTTT
TRBD1 | TRBJ2-7 | TRBV18 | NA | CASSPDREKYF | TGTGCCAGCTCACCCGACAGGGAAAAGTACTTC
NA | TRBJ2-7 | TRBV12-3/TRBV12-4 | few | CASSLRTGTLSSYEQYF | TGTGCCAGCAGTTTAAGGACCGGGACCCTCAGCTCCTACGAGCAGTACTTC
TRBD1 | TRBJ1-5 | TRBV12-3/TRBV12-4 | NA | CASSPGQGIWPQHF | TGTGCCAGCAGCCCGGGACAGGGGATTTGGCCCCAGCATTTT
TRBD1 | TRBJ2-2 | TRBV7-9 | few | CASIITGVTGELFF | TGTGCCAGCATTATTACAGGGGTCACCGGGGAGCTGTTTTTT
NA | TRBJ2-1 | TRBV6-1 | many | CASSPESGAYNEQFF | TGTGCCAGCAGTCCGGAATCGGGGGCCTACAATGAGCAGTTCTTC
TRBD1 | TRBJ1-5 | TRBV10-2 | few | CASRDGTGGGNQPQHF | TGCGCCAGCAGGGATGGGACAGGGGGCGGCAATCAGCCCCAGCATTTT
NA | TRBJ2-3 | TRBV20-1 | few | CSARTTTGQHSTDTQYF | TGCAGTGCTAGGACAACGACCGGACAACATAGCACAGATACGCAGTATTTT
TRBD2 | TRBJ2-1 | TRBV12-5 | few | CASGLVAGGDNEQFF | TGTGCTAGTGGTTTGGTCGCGGGGGGCGACAATGAGCAGTTCTTC
NA | TRBJ2-3 | TRBV5-1 | NA | CASRGAESTDTQYF | TGCGCCAGCAGAGGGGCGGAAAGCACAGATACGCAGTATTTT
TRBD2 | TRBJ2-5 | TRBV5-1 | few | CASSDPSGGGETQYF | TGCGCCAGCAGCGACCCTAGCGGGGGCGGGGAGACCCAGTACTTC
NA | TRBJ1-2 | TRBV2 | few | CASSRDGIYGYTF | TGTGCCAGCAGCCGGGACGGTATCTATGGCTACACCTTC
NA | TRBJ2-7 | TRBV7-9 | NA | CASSSGTLADYEQYF | TGTGCCAGCAGCTCAGGGACATTAGCCGACTACGAGCAGTACTTC
TRBD1 | TRBJ2-6 | TRBV27 | few | CASSNTGGSSGANVLTF | TGTGCCAGCAGTAACACAGGGGGGTCCTCTGGGGCCAACGTCCTGACTTTC
NA | TRBJ2-7 | TRBV6-1 | few | CASTLGASGGEQYF | TGTGCCAGCACTCTTGGGGCCTCCGGAGGCGAGCAGTACTTC
NA | TRBJ2-1 | TRBV7-9 | many | CASSPQGRNNEQFF | TGTGCCAGCAGCCCTCAGGGACGGAACAATGAGCAGTTCTTC
NA | TRBJ2-3 | TRBV3-1 | few | CASSPPSASLYTDTQYF | TGTGCCAGCAGCCCGCCCTCCGCCTCACTTTACACAGATACGCAGTATTTT
NA | TRBJ2-5 | TRBV9 | few | CASSPRGTIQETQYF | TGTGCCAGCAGCCCTAGAGGGACAATCCAAGAGACCCAGTACTTC
NA | TRBJ2-5 | TRBV11-2 | few | CASSLVPSSQETQYF | TGTGCCAGCAGCTTAGTGCCTAGCTCCCAAGAGACCCAGTACTTC
NA | TRBJ2-1 | TRBV3-1 | NA | CACSTRLLGASYNEQFF | TGTGCCTGCTCCACACGGTTACTGGGGGCATCCTACAATGAGCAGTTCTTC
TRBD2 | TRBJ2-3 | TRBV9 | NA | CASSARGRAGRDTQYF | TGTGCCAGCAGTGCGCGCGGGAGGGCCGGGAGAGATACGCAGTATTTT
TRBD2 | TRBJ2-3 | TRBV5-1 | NA | CASSSLRLAGTSDTQYF | TGCGCCAGCAGCTCCCTGAGACTAGCGGGGACTTCAGATACGCAGTATTTT
TRBD2 | TRBJ2-7 | TRBV18 | NA | CASSSPGLALSYEQYF | TGTGCCAGCTCCTCCCCGGGACTAGCCCTCTCCTACGAGCAGTACTTC
TRBD2 | TRBJ2-3 | TRBV20-1 | many | CSARDPLVGGSSSDTQYF | TGCAGTGCTAGAGATCCCCTCGTCGGCGGGAGTAGTTCAGATACGCAGTATTTT
NA | TRBJ1-3 | TRBV4-1 | NA | CASSQTAVGNTIYF | TGCGCCAGCAGCCAGACAGCTGTCGGAAACACCATATATTTT
TRBD1 | TRBJ2-1 | TRBV18 | few | CASSPPKTGRGAYNEQFF | TGTGCCAGCTCACCCCCGAAGACAGGGCGTGGTGCCTACAATGAGCAGTTCTTC